Below are 28 T cell receptor beta chains sequenced from a single sample in a study of control samples from healthy donors and cancer patients. The protocol was immunoSEQ multiplex PCR, while the TCRdb copy is restricted to in-frame clones and leaves out a portion. The sample lists roughly 130,000 clones; approximately 90% were seen once. Sequenced material: blood. Receptors were obtained from a woman in her twenties or thirties in good health.

The sample holds one count of this clone. This sequence joins TRBV5-5 and TRBJ1-2, with D maybe TRBD1 (5 bases). The CDR3 is 13 residues long. Per germline, CDR1 SGHKS and CDR2 YYEKEE (reference sequence). The germline V and J ends were trimmed by 4 bases and 2 bases, with 9 bases remaining between them. The CDR3 loop reads CASSPGPNYGYTF. The CDR3 DNA reads TGTGCCAGCAGCCCGGGACCAAACTATGGCTACACCTTC.

V gene TRBV6-1 combines with J gene TRBJ2-1; D uncertain. V lost 2 bases to trimming and J lost 2 bases, with 7 bases between them. Germline CDR1 MNHNS, CDR2 SASEGT. The CDR3 runs to 14 residues. The CDR3 region is CASSERRTYNEQFF. CDR3 coding DNA: TGTGCCAGCAGTGAACGAAGAACCTACAATGAGCAGTTCTTC.

The rearrangement links TRBV6-2 or TRBV6-3 to TRBJ2-3; 9 bases fit TRBD2. V gave up 2 bases and J gave up 4 bases; unmatched junction bases: 7. CDR1 and CDR2 from the germline V gene are MNHEY and SVGEGT. CDR3 size: 16 residues. This CDR3 reads CASSYGAGGPPDTQYF. The CDR3 DNA sequence: TGTGCCAGCAGTTACGGGGCGGGAGGGCCCCCAGATACGCAGTATTTT.

This chain links TRBV9 with TRBJ2-2; 7 nucleotides match TRBD1. Trimming took 0 bases from V and 3 from J; bases not matched to a gene: 8. From germline, CDR1 is SGDLS and CDR2 YYNGEE. CDR3 length equals 17 residues. CDR3 nucleotide sequence: TGTGCCAGCAGCGTAGCTGCGAGGGGGCTGGACACCGGGGAGCTGTTTTTT. This sequence encodes CASSVAARGLDTGELFF.

V and J are TRBV28 and TRBJ1-2; no clear D. The germline V gene has CDR1 MDHEN and CDR2 SYDVKM. V was shortened by 2 bases and J by 5 bases, with 6 bases between the two germline ends. This CDR3 comprises 12 residues. In DNA, the CDR3 is TGTGCCAGCAGTTTAGGGAAATATGGCTACACCTTC. This encodes CASSLGKYGYTF.

The rearrangement uses TRBV7-9 and TRBJ1-3; D gene unclear. Trimming stripped 7 bases from V and 2 bases from J, with 12 bases between. Germline V gene sequence: CDR1 SEHNR, CDR2 FQNEAQ (reference sequence). The CDR3 contains 14 residues. CDR3 region: CASTLDGAGNTIYF. CDR3 nucleotides: TGTGCCAGCACCCTGGACGGGGCTGGAAACACCATATATTTT.

V is TRBV6-1 and J is TRBJ1-2; D not certain. V lost 3 bases and J lost 0, with 11 bases in between. The CDR3 sequence is 15 residues long. The V gene's germline CDR1 is MNHNS and CDR2 SASEGT. CDR3 coding DNA: TGTGCCAGCAGTGAGTGGGCCTCAGCTAACTATGGCTACACCTTC. Translation: CASSEWASANYGYTF.

This clone was detected only once. The rearrangement joins TRBV3-1 (or the pseudogene TRBV3-2) to TRBJ1-1; D gene uncertain. The ends were cut back, 0 bases at V and 4 bases at J, with 6 bases in the middle. The germline CDR1 and CDR2 sequences are LGHDT and YNNKEL (reference sequence). The CDR3 totals 13 residues. This CDR3 is CASSQEGITEAFF. The DNA of the CDR3 is TGTGCCAGCAGCCAAGAAGGGATCACTGAAGCTTTCTTT.

This chain joins TRBV2 and TRBJ1-5; D call uncertain. The CDR3 has 11 residues. V was pared by 6 bases and J by 9 bases, with 9 bases between. The germline gives CDR1 SNHLY, CDR2 FYNNEI. CDR3 loop: CASREEGPQHF. In nucleotides, the CDR3 is TGTGCCAGCAGGGAGGAGGGGCCCCAGCATTTT.

The chain links TRBV6-5 to TRBJ1-4, with D possibly matching TRBD1 (6 bases). There are 16 residues in the CDR3. Per germline, CDR1 MNHEY and CDR2 SVGAGI. The V and J ends lost 0 bases and 0 bases respectively, with 8 bases between them. The CDR3, as DNA: TGTGCCAGCAGTTACTCGACAGGACCAACTAATGAAAAACTGTTTTTT. Protein sequence: CASSYSTGPTNEKLFF.

The chain employs TRBV25-1 and TRBJ1-4, with TRBD1 identical over 8 bases. Germline V CDR1 and CDR2: MGHDK, SYGVNS. The CDR3 sequence is 18 residues long. Trimming cost V 4 bases and J 8 bases; bases outside gene matches: 18. The CDR3 DNA sequence: TGTGCCAGCAGTGCCATTAGACAGGGGCGTGGAACTCCGGAAAAACTGTTTTTT. Translation gives CASSAIRQGRGTPEKLFF.

The chain couples TRBV9 to TRBJ2-5; unclear D gene. The V gene's germline CDR1 is SGDLS and CDR2 YYNGEE. The CDR3 is made up of 15 amino acids. The V gene lost 0 bases and the J gene lost 2 bases, with 11 bases spanning the gap. The CDR3 reads CASSVGILAQETQYF. The CDR3 region has the DNA TGTGCCAGCAGCGTAGGCATCCTTGCGCAAGAGACCCAGTACTTC.

The rearrangement uses TRBV9 and TRBJ1-4, with 7 bases lining up with TRBD1. There are 16 residues in the CDR3. V shed 0 bases, J shed 7 bases, and the junction held 9 bases outside the gene matches. Germline CDR1 SGDLS, CDR2 YYNGEE. Here the CDR3 DNA reads TGTGCCAGCAGCGTAGAGATCGACAGGGTTGCTGAAAAACTGTTTTTT. This sequence encodes CASSVEIDRVAEKLFF.

This chain joins TRBV11-3 and TRBJ2-2; a possible D gene is TRBD2 (6 bases). The CDR3 extends over 15 amino acids. The V and J ends lost 5 bases and 7 bases respectively, with 17 bases between them. Germline assignment: CDR1 SGHNT and CDR2 YENEEA. The CDR3, as DNA: TGTGCCAGCAGCCCAGCGGGCCTAGAGCACGGGGAGCTGTTTTTT. Its translation: CASSPAGLEHGELFF.

The gene calls are TRBV6-6 and TRBJ2-7, with 9 bases lining up with TRBD1. With 6 bases clipped from V and 5 bases from J, the junction kept 8 bases outside the gene matches. The CDR3 runs 14 residues. Germline values: CDR1 MNHNY, CDR2 SVGAGI (reference sequence). CDR3 loop: CASSNGQGFDEQYF. DNA for the CDR3: TGTGCCAGCAGCAACGGACAGGGGTTCGACGAGCAGTACTTC.

The chain links TRBV6-6 to TRBJ1-1; maybe TRBD1 (6 bases). V lost 5 bases and J 4 bases, leaving 14 bases between the germline ends. The germline V gene encodes CDR1 MNHNY and CDR2 SVGAGI (reference sequence). The CDR3 is made up of 14 amino acids. The chain's CDR3 is CASSPRTVFTEAFF. In nucleotides, the CDR3 is TGTGCCAGCAGTCCGCGGACAGTCTTCACTGAAGCTTTCTTT.

The rearrangement links TRBV27 to TRBJ1-1; D is undetermined. The V end lost 1 base, the J end lost 11 bases, and 17 bases lay between the germline ends. The CDR3 is 14 residues long. CDR1 and CDR2 from the germline V gene are MNHEY and SMNVEV (reference sequence). The CDR3 loop reads CASSLFSGTDWAFF. The CDR3 DNA sequence: TGTGCCAGCAGTTTATTTTCTGGAACGGACTGGGCTTTCTTT.

V and J are TRBV25-1 and TRBJ1-4, with TRBD1 matching 8 bases. V shed 4 bases, J shed 4 bases, and the junction held 8 bases outside the gene matches. The CDR3 runs to 16 residues. Germline-derived CDR1 and CDR2 are MGHDK and SYGVNS. The CDR3 DNA reads as TGTGCCAGCAGTGGACATTATGACAGGGGTAATGAAAAACTGTTTTTT. Translating gives CASSGHYDRGNEKLFF.

CDR3 coding DNA: TGTGCCAGCAGTTACTCGCCGGAGGATACTGAAGCTTTCTTT. Encoded protein: CASSYSPEDTEAFF. The genes are TRBV6-6 and TRBJ1-1; D remains unclear. In germline, CDR1 is MNHNY, CDR2 SVGAGI (reference sequence). Deletions cut 0 bases from V and 5 bases from J, with 10 bases between. The CDR3 totals 14 residues.

This chain uses TRBV28 with TRBJ1-3; a possible D gene is TRBD1 (6 bases). The CDR3 is 14 amino acids. The germline V gene encodes CDR1 MDHEN and CDR2 SYDVKM. Trimming took off 7 bases at V and 2 bases at J, with 12 bases between the two ends. The CDR3 spells CASTPTGPGNTIYF. The CDR3 coding sequence is TGTGCCAGCACTCCAACAGGGCCTGGAAACACCATATATTTT.

This chain joins TRBV30 and TRBJ2-6; D gene uncertain. The germline gives CDR1 GTSNPN, CDR2 SVGIG (reference sequence). The CDR3 covers 14 residues. V dropped 2 bases and J dropped 2 bases, with 7 bases sitting between them. CDR3 protein: CAWSITAGANVLTF. The CDR3 DNA sequence: TGTGCCTGGAGTATAACAGCTGGGGCCAACGTCCTGACTTTC.

The rearrangement uses TRBV9 and TRBJ1-1, with D tentatively TRBD1 (5 bases). Trimming shortened V by 3 bases and J by 11 bases, and 20 bases separated the two germline ends. From germline, CDR1 is SGDLS and CDR2 YYNGEE. The CDR3 is 14 amino acids. The CDR3 sequence is CASSASGALNLAFF. DNA for the CDR3: TGTGCCAGCAGCGCGAGCGGGGCGCTGAATCTCGCTTTCTTT.

This clone was counted only a few times. This sequence joins TRBV11-3 and TRBJ2-7; no firm D call. Trimming shortened V by 1 base and J by 3 bases, and 7 bases separated the two germline ends. CDR1 is SGHNT and CDR2 is YENEEA in the germline V gene. The CDR3 runs 13 residues. The DNA for the CDR3 is TGTGCCAGCAGCTTAGGGGTTAGCTACGAGCAGTACTTC. The encoded protein is CASSLGVSYEQYF.

The chain joins TRBV5-6 to TRBJ2-2; TRBD1 might be the D (5 bases). The V gene lost 2 bases and the J gene lost 1 base, with 9 bases spanning the gap. The CDR3 sequence is 15 residues long. Germline assignment: CDR1 SGHDT and CDR2 YYEEEE. DNA for the CDR3: TGTGCCAGCAGCTTCGATACAGGGAACACCGGGGAGCTGTTTTTT. Amino acid sequence: CASSFDTGNTGELFF.

This chain links TRBV7-2 with TRBJ1-4, with D uncertain. Trimming pared 4 bases from V and 3 bases from J, leaving 9 bases between. There are 14 residues in the CDR3. The germline CDR1 and CDR2 sequences are SGHTA and FQGNSA. Here the CDR3 reads CASSSRTANEKLFF. CDR3 DNA sequence: TGTGCCAGCAGCTCAAGGACCGCTAATGAAAAACTGTTTTTT. Combining the CDR3 with reference TRBV7-2 and TRBJ1-4 gives the whole variable domain GAGVSQSPSNKVTEKGKDVELRCDPISGHTALYWYRQSLGQGLEFLIYFQGNSAPDKSGLPSDRFSAERTGGSVSTLTIQRTQQEDSAVYLCASSSRTANEKLFFGSGTQLSVL.

V usage is TRBV6-1 and J usage is TRBJ2-1; perhaps TRBD1 as D (6 bases). The germline gives CDR1 MNHNS, CDR2 SASEGT. The CDR3 spans 14 residues. V was shortened by 2 bases and J by 12 bases, with 17 bases between the two germline ends. In DNA, the CDR3 is TGTGCCAGCAGTGAATACACAGGGAGATTGGGGCAGTTCTTC. Residues: CASSEYTGRLGQFF.

This sequence joins TRBV4-2 and TRBJ2-7; 10 bases align to TRBD2. With V trimmed by 4 bases and J by 4 bases, 7 bases remained unmatched. The germline gives CDR1 LGHNA, CDR2 YNFKEQ. This CDR3 has 15 residues. CDR3 amino acids: CASSPSGTSAYEQYF. CDR3 nucleotides: TGTGCCAGCAGCCCGTCCGGGACTAGCGCTTACGAGCAGTACTTC.

The chain employs TRBV30 and TRBJ1-4; no clear D gene. The V end was cut by 0 bases, the J end by 5 bases, with 10 bases between. In germline, CDR1 is GTSNPN, CDR2 SVGIG (reference sequence). The CDR3 consists of 14 residues. The CDR3 region is CAWSVRGYNEKLFF. As DNA, the CDR3 is TGTGCCTGGAGTGTACGCGGGTACAATGAAAAACTGTTTTTT. Complete variable domain (other parts from reference TRBV30 and TRBJ1-4): SQTIHQWPATLVQPVGSPLSLECTVEGTSNPNLYWYRQAAGRGLQLLFYSVGIGQISSEVPQNLSASRPQDRQFILSSKKLLLSDSGFYLCAWSVRGYNEKLFFGSGTQLSVL.